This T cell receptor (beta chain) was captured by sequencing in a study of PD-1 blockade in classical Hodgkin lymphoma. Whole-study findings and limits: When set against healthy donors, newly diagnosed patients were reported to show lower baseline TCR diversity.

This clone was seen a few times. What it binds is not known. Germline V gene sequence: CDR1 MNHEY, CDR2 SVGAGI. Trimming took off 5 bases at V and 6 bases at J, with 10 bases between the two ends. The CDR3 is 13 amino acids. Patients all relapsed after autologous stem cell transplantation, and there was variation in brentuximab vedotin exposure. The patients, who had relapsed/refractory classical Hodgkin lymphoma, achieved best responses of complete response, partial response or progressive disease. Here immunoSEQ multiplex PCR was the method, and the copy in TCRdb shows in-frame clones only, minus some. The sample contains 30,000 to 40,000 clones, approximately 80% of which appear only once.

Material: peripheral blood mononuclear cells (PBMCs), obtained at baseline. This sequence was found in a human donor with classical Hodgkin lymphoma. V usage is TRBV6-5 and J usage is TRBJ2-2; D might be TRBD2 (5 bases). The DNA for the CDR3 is TGTGCCAGCAGTCGACACGGGGCCGGGGAGCTGTTTTTT. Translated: CASSRHGAGELFF.